This T cell receptor beta chain was observed in a study of control samples from healthy donors and cancer patients. Sequencing was performed with immunoSEQ multiplex PCR; in TCRdb, only in-frame clones are kept and a portion is missing. The profile shows some 130,000 clones, 80% to 95% of them singletons. The CDR3 runs 15 residues. V was pared by 11 bases and J by 1 base, with 13 bases of the junction left unmatched. Germline CDR1 reads SNHLY; CDR2 reads FYNNEI. The sequenced sample consisted of blood. The chain links TRBV2 to TRBJ1-1; 7 positions match TRBD1. This receptor was taken from a middle-aged man in good health. Here the CDR3 DNA reads TGTGCCGTTGCAGGGGGTTCTTGGGGGAACACTGAAGCTTTCTTT. This encodes CAVAGGSWGNTEAFF.